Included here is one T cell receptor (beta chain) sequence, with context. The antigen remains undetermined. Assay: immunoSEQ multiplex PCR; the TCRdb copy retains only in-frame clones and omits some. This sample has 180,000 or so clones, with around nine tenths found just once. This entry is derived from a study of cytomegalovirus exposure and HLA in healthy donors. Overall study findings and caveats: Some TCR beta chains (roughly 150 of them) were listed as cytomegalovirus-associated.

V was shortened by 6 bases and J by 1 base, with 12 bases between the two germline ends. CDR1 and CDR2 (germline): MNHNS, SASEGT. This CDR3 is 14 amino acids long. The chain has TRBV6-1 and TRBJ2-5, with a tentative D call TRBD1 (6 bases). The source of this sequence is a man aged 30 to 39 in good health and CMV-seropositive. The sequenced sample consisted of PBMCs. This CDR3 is CASSPGTSQETQYF. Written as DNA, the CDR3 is TGTGCCAGCAGCCCAGGGACAAGCCAAGAGACCCAGTACTTC.